A selection of T cell receptor beta chains follows, all from one sample in a study of shared clonotypes between healthy human individuals. The repertoire was sequenced with immunoSEQ multiplex PCR; TCRdb's copy has only in-frame clones and lacks some. The sample yields 2.3 million or so clones, over 90% seen once. Sequencing used naive CD4+ T cells from PBMCs. These receptor sequences come from a man aged 18 to 30 in good health. Some clones in this sample may be carry-over from other donors' samples. The CDR3 runs from the conserved cysteine through the conserved F or W. The order of the fields is clone size, V gene, D gene, J gene, CDR3 DNA, CDR3 protein. D genes are given only for firm matches. Rows give clone size only sometimes, using once, few, many, or a class for an expanded clone.

abundance: -
v_gene: TRBV18
d_gene: TRBD1
j_gene: TRBJ2-7
CDR3nt: TGTGCCAGCTCACCACTCGGGACAGGGATCGACGAGCAGTACTTC
CDR3aa: CASSPLGTGIDEQYF

abundance: -
v_gene: TRBV30
d_gene: TRBD1
j_gene: TRBJ2-7
CDR3nt: TGTGCCTGGATGGGGACAGGGTCGTACGAGCAGTACTTC
CDR3aa: CAWMGTGSYEQYF

abundance: once
v_gene: TRBV10-3
d_gene: -
j_gene: TRBJ2-7
CDR3nt: TGTGCCATCAGTCCGAGCTACGAGCAGTACTTC
CDR3aa: CAISPSYEQYF

abundance: -
v_gene: TRBV11-2
d_gene: -
j_gene: TRBJ1-3
CDR3nt: TGTGCCAGCAGCCCCCAACCCGGGACCCGGGCTGGAAACACCATATATTTT
CDR3aa: CASSPQPGTRAGNTIYF

abundance: -
v_gene: TRBV14
d_gene: -
j_gene: TRBJ2-7
CDR3nt: TGTGCCAGCAGCTCAAATTCCGGGACACTCTACGAGCAGTACTTC
CDR3aa: CASSSNSGTLYEQYF

abundance: -
v_gene: TRBV9
d_gene: -
j_gene: TRBJ2-1
CDR3nt: TGTGCCAGCAGCGTAGGAATCCCGATCCTTGGGGATGAGCAGTTCTTC
CDR3aa: CASSVGIPILGDEQFF

abundance: -
v_gene: TRBV4-2
d_gene: -
j_gene: TRBJ2-5
CDR3nt: TGTGCCAGCAGCCAAGATCTCCTAGCAGAGACCCAGTACTTC
CDR3aa: CASSQDLLAETQYF

abundance: -
v_gene: TRBV5-6
d_gene: -
j_gene: TRBJ2-5
CDR3nt: TGTGCCAGCAGCTTGGGCTCAGTAGGAATGGGGACCCAGTACTTC
CDR3aa: CASSLGSVGMGTQYF

abundance: -
v_gene: TRBV5-4
d_gene: TRBD1
j_gene: TRBJ1-1
CDR3nt: TGTGCCAGCAGCTTCGGACAGGGCAGATCGATGAACACTGAAGCTTTCTTT
CDR3aa: CASSFGQGRSMNTEAFF

abundance: -
v_gene: TRBV6-5
d_gene: -
j_gene: TRBJ1-1
CDR3nt: TGTGCCAGCAGGGGGATTGGCCTGAACACTGAAGCTTTCTTT
CDR3aa: CASRGIGLNTEAFF

abundance: once
v_gene: TRBV6-5
d_gene: -
j_gene: TRBJ1-5
CDR3nt: TGTGCCAGCAGTCAACACCCGCCTGGGCAGCCCCAGCATTTT
CDR3aa: CASSQHPPGQPQHF

abundance: -
v_gene: TRBV2
d_gene: TRBD1
j_gene: TRBJ2-3
CDR3nt: TGTGCCAGCAATCGGCAGGGGGCAGATACGCAGTATTTT
CDR3aa: CASNRQGADTQYF

abundance: -
v_gene: TRBV29-1
d_gene: -
j_gene: TRBJ2-1
CDR3nt: TGCAGCGTTGGGGGACTGAGCGGCTACAATGAGCAGTTCTTC
CDR3aa: CSVGGLSGYNEQFF

abundance: -
v_gene: TRBV28
d_gene: -
j_gene: TRBJ2-5
CDR3nt: TGTGCCAGCAGTCGCCCCGACGCGTACCAAGAGACCCAGTACTTC
CDR3aa: CASSRPDAYQETQYF

abundance: -
v_gene: TRBV5-4
d_gene: TRBD2
j_gene: TRBJ2-1
CDR3nt: TGTGCCAGCAGTCTAGCGGGAGGGCCTAATGAGCAGTTCTTC
CDR3aa: CASSLAGGPNEQFF

abundance: -
v_gene: TRBV28
d_gene: TRBD1
j_gene: TRBJ2-7
CDR3nt: TGTGCCAGCAGTGTACGGGACAGATTCTACGAGCAGTACTTC
CDR3aa: CASSVRDRFYEQYF

abundance: -
v_gene: TRBV7-2
d_gene: -
j_gene: TRBJ1-1
CDR3nt: TGTGCCAGCAGCCCCCGGGACACTGAAGCTTTCTTT
CDR3aa: CASSPRDTEAFF

abundance: -
v_gene: TRBV10-3
d_gene: -
j_gene: TRBJ1-1
CDR3nt: TGTGCCATCAGTGAGCCCAGACCGATGAACACTGAAGCTTTCTTT
CDR3aa: CAISEPRPMNTEAFF

abundance: -
v_gene: TRBV19
d_gene: -
j_gene: TRBJ2-7
CDR3nt: TGTGCCAGTAGCAGAGAAGGACCCAATTACGAGCAGTACTTC
CDR3aa: CASSREGPNYEQYF

abundance: -
v_gene: TRBV5-5
d_gene: -
j_gene: TRBJ2-5
CDR3nt: TGTGCCAGCAGAAGATTCCAGGAGCCTCAGGAGACCCAGTACTTC
CDR3aa: CASRRFQEPQETQYF

abundance: -
v_gene: TRBV28
d_gene: -
j_gene: TRBJ1-3
CDR3nt: TGTGCCAGCAGTCTAGGGGGGGACTCTGGAAACACCATATATTTT
CDR3aa: CASSLGGDSGNTIYF

abundance: -
v_gene: TRBV5-5
d_gene: -
j_gene: TRBJ2-7
CDR3nt: TGTGCCAGCAGCTTGGATATCTACGAGCAGTACTTC
CDR3aa: CASSLDIYEQYF

abundance: -
v_gene: TRBV7-2
d_gene: TRBD2
j_gene: TRBJ2-3
CDR3nt: TGTGCCAGCAGCCCAAGCGGGAGGGAGGCAGATACGCAGTATTTT
CDR3aa: CASSPSGREADTQYF

abundance: -
v_gene: TRBV2
d_gene: TRBD1
j_gene: TRBJ2-7
CDR3nt: TGTGCCAGCAGTGCGGGACAGAGCTACGAGCAGTACTTC
CDR3aa: CASSAGQSYEQYF

abundance: -
v_gene: TRBV18
d_gene: -
j_gene: TRBJ1-2
CDR3nt: TGTGCCAGCTCACCTTGGGACGGGGATGGCTACACCTTC
CDR3aa: CASSPWDGDGYTF